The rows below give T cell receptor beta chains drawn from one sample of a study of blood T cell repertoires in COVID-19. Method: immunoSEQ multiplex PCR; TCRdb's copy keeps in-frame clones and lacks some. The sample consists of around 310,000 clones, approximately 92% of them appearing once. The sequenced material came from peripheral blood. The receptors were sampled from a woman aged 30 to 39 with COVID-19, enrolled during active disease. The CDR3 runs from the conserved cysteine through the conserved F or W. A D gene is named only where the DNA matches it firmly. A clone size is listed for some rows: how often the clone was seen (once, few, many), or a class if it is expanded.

CDR3 protein: CASSPSAGGPETQYF; CDR3 DNA: TGCGCCAGCAGCCCATCAGCGGGAGGGCCGGAGACCCAGTACTTC; D gene: TRBD2; clone size: .; V gene: TRBV4-3; J gene: TRBJ2-5
CDR3 protein: CASSQKGGGTYEQYF; CDR3 DNA: TGTGCCAGCAGCCAAAAAGGGGGGGGTACCTACGAGCAGTACTTC; D gene: .; clone size: .; V gene: TRBV3-1/TRBV3-2; J gene: TRBJ2-7
CDR3 protein: CASRIAGAVTGELFF; CDR3 DNA: TGTGCCAGCAGAATAGCGGGAGCGGTCACCGGGGAGCTGTTTTTT; D gene: TRBD2; clone size: .; V gene: TRBV28; J gene: TRBJ2-2
CDR3 protein: CASSPEAFDTQYF; CDR3 DNA: TGTGCCAGCAGTCCCGAAGCGTTCGATACGCAGTATTTT; D gene: .; clone size: .; V gene: TRBV6-4; J gene: TRBJ2-3
CDR3 protein: CASSMGQGEAETQYF; CDR3 DNA: TGTGCCAGCTCGATGGGACAGGGGGAAGCAGAGACCCAGTACTTC; D gene: TRBD1; clone size: once; V gene: TRBV18; J gene: TRBJ2-5
CDR3 protein: CASSMGTGSSYGEQYF; CDR3 DNA: TGTGCCAGTAGTATGGGGACCGGGAGCTCCTACGGGGAGCAGTACTTC; D gene: .; clone size: .; V gene: TRBV19; J gene: TRBJ2-7
CDR3 protein: CASIQGVHNEQFF; CDR3 DNA: TGTGCCAGCATCCAGGGTGTACACAATGAGCAGTTCTTC; D gene: .; clone size: .; V gene: TRBV7-9; J gene: TRBJ2-1
CDR3 protein: CASTPIRGGTGELFF; CDR3 DNA: TGTGCCAGCACCCCTATCCGGGGAGGCACCGGGGAGCTGTTTTTT; D gene: .; clone size: .; V gene: TRBV7-2; J gene: TRBJ2-2
CDR3 protein: CASNPHVGSGSYNEQFF; CDR3 DNA: TGTGCCAGCAACCCCCACGTGGGGAGCGGGAGTTACAATGAGCAGTTCTTC; D gene: TRBD2; clone size: once; V gene: TRBV6-2/TRBV6-3; J gene: TRBJ2-1
CDR3 protein: CASRGPGRGNTYEQYF; CDR3 DNA: TGTGCCAGCAGAGGGCCGGGGAGGGGAAATACCTACGAGCAGTACTTC; D gene: TRBD2; clone size: .; V gene: TRBV2; J gene: TRBJ2-7
CDR3 protein: CASSQDLAGGSRDEQYF; CDR3 DNA: TGCGCCAGCAGCCAAGATCTAGCGGGAGGGTCACGGGACGAGCAGTACTTC; D gene: TRBD2; clone size: .; V gene: TRBV4-3; J gene: TRBJ2-7
CDR3 protein: CASSEAQGNQPQHF; CDR3 DNA: TGTGCCAGCAGTGAAGCGCAGGGCAATCAGCCCCAGCATTTT; D gene: .; clone size: .; V gene: TRBV6-1; J gene: TRBJ1-5
CDR3 protein: CATVTSGLYNEQFF; CDR3 DNA: TGTGCCACCGTGACTAGCGGGTTATACAATGAGCAGTTCTTC; D gene: TRBD2; clone size: .; V gene: TRBV2; J gene: TRBJ2-1
CDR3 protein: CAIKTFSGRGDNEQFF; CDR3 DNA: TGTGCCATCAAGACCTTCAGCGGGAGGGGAGACAATGAGCAGTTCTTC; D gene: TRBD2; clone size: .; V gene: TRBV10-3; J gene: TRBJ2-1
CDR3 protein: CASKGASTEAFF; CDR3 DNA: TGCGCCAGCAAGGGGGCAAGCACTGAAGCTTTCTTT; D gene: TRBD1; clone size: .; V gene: TRBV5-1; J gene: TRBJ1-1
CDR3 protein: CASERGTSEQYF; CDR3 DNA: TGTGCCAGCGAGCGGGGGACCAGCGAGCAGTACTTC; D gene: TRBD2; clone size: .; V gene: TRBV28; J gene: TRBJ2-7
CDR3 protein: CASRQGMEKLFF; CDR3 DNA: TGTGCCAGTAGACAGGGGATGGAAAAACTGTTTTTT; D gene: TRBD1; clone size: .; V gene: TRBV6-5; J gene: TRBJ1-4
CDR3 protein: CATSRDGQGYEQYF; CDR3 DNA: TGTGCCACCAGCAGGGATGGACAGGGCTACGAGCAGTACTTC; D gene: TRBD1; clone size: .; V gene: TRBV15; J gene: TRBJ2-7
CDR3 protein: CASSEDRGWSYEQYF; CDR3 DNA: TGTGCCAGCAGCGAGGACAGGGGTTGGTCCTACGAGCAGTACTTC; D gene: TRBD1; clone size: .; V gene: TRBV7-9; J gene: TRBJ2-7
CDR3 protein: CASSDRSLYGYTF; CDR3 DNA: TGTGCCAGCAGTGATCGGAGTCTCTATGGCTACACCTTC; D gene: .; clone size: .; V gene: TRBV6-1; J gene: TRBJ1-2
CDR3 protein: CASSQLAGGPGNEQFF; CDR3 DNA: TGCGCCAGCAGCCAGTTAGCGGGAGGGCCGGGGAATGAGCAGTTCTTC; D gene: TRBD2; clone size: .; V gene: TRBV4-1; J gene: TRBJ2-1
CDR3 protein: CASSSGQGEAYGYTF; CDR3 DNA: TGTGCCAGCAGTTCGGGACAGGGAGAGGCCTATGGCTACACCTTC; D gene: TRBD1; clone size: .; V gene: TRBV27; J gene: TRBJ1-2
CDR3 protein: CASSSRLAGPSTDTQYF; CDR3 DNA: TGTGCCAGCAGTTCCCGACTAGCGGGACCTAGCACAGATACGCAGTATTTT; D gene: TRBD2; clone size: .; V gene: TRBV28; J gene: TRBJ2-3
CDR3 protein: CASSSGLAWGQETQYF; CDR3 DNA: TGTGCCAGCAGTTCGGGACTAGCGTGGGGCCAAGAGACCCAGTACTTC; D gene: TRBD2; clone size: .; V gene: TRBV28; J gene: TRBJ2-5
CDR3 protein: CASSSSRVTGELFF; CDR3 DNA: TGTGCCAGCAGTTCCAGCAGGGTGACCGGGGAGCTGTTTTTT; D gene: .; clone size: few; V gene: TRBV27; J gene: TRBJ2-2
CDR3 protein: CASSLDGARGEQYF; CDR3 DNA: TGCGCCAGCAGCTTGGACGGGGCGCGGGGAGAGCAGTACTTC; D gene: .; clone size: .; V gene: TRBV5-1; J gene: TRBJ2-7
CDR3 protein: CASSSGTGAEKLFF; CDR3 DNA: TGTGCCAGCAGTTCCGGGACAGGGGCGGAAAAACTGTTTTTT; D gene: TRBD1; clone size: .; V gene: TRBV28; J gene: TRBJ1-4
CDR3 protein: CASSTTTGPGLHTF; CDR3 DNA: TGTGCCAGCAGTACCACGACAGGGCCAGGGCTTCACACCTTC; D gene: TRBD1; clone size: .; V gene: TRBV28; J gene: TRBJ1-2
CDR3 protein: CASSSTSSTDTQYF; CDR3 DNA: TGTGCCAGTAGTTCGACTAGTTCAACAGATACGCAGTATTTT; D gene: .; clone size: .; V gene: TRBV19; J gene: TRBJ2-3
CDR3 protein: CASSQEVLGGYEQYF; CDR3 DNA: TGTGCCAGCAGCCAAGAAGTGTTGGGGGGCTACGAGCAGTACTTC; D gene: .; clone size: .; V gene: TRBV3-1/TRBV3-2; J gene: TRBJ2-7
CDR3 protein: CSVGHSGNTIYF; CDR3 DNA: TGCAGCGTTGGACACTCTGGAAACACCATATATTTT; D gene: .; clone size: .; V gene: TRBV29-1; J gene: TRBJ1-3
CDR3 protein: CASSSEAYEQYF; CDR3 DNA: TGTGCCAGCAGCTCCGAAGCTTACGAGCAGTACTTC; D gene: .; clone size: .; V gene: TRBV7-2; J gene: TRBJ2-7
CDR3 protein: CASKGSLATSSYEQYF; CDR3 DNA: TGTGCCAGCAAGGGGAGCCTAGCGACCAGCTCCTACGAGCAGTACTTC; D gene: .; clone size: few; V gene: TRBV2; J gene: TRBJ2-7
CDR3 protein: CASRQLAGHQETQYF; CDR3 DNA: TGTGCCAGTAGGCAGCTAGCGGGACACCAAGAGACCCAGTACTTC; D gene: TRBD2; clone size: .; V gene: TRBV19; J gene: TRBJ2-5
CDR3 protein: CASRLTSGRKNEQFF; CDR3 DNA: TGTGCCAGCAGGTTGACTAGCGGGAGGAAAAATGAGCAGTTCTTC; D gene: TRBD2; clone size: .; V gene: TRBV2; J gene: TRBJ2-1
CDR3 protein: CATSDFLADTQYF; CDR3 DNA: TGTGCCACCAGTGATTTCCTCGCAGATACGCAGTATTTT; D gene: .; clone size: .; V gene: TRBV24-1; J gene: TRBJ2-3
CDR3 protein: CASSLEAAGVGYTF; CDR3 DNA: TGTGCCAGCAGTTTAGAGGCGGCAGGGGTCGGCTACACCTTC; D gene: .; clone size: .; V gene: TRBV28; J gene: TRBJ1-2
CDR3 protein: CASSLDLRRSLSTDTQYF; CDR3 DNA: TGCGCCAGCAGCTTGGACCTCCGGCGGTCCCTTAGCACAGATACGCAGTATTTT; D gene: .; clone size: .; V gene: TRBV5-1; J gene: TRBJ2-3
CDR3 protein: CASSVPGQGFYGYTF; CDR3 DNA: TGTGCCAGCAGTGTACCGGGACAGGGGTTCTATGGCTACACCTTC; D gene: TRBD1; clone size: .; V gene: TRBV28; J gene: TRBJ1-2
CDR3 protein: CASSLAGGYEQFF; CDR3 DNA: TGTGCCAGCAGCCTAGCGGGGGGCTATGAGCAGTTCTTC; D gene: TRBD2; clone size: .; V gene: TRBV4-2; J gene: TRBJ2-1
CDR3 protein: CASSRGLAVLSYNEQFF; CDR3 DNA: TGTGCCAGCTCACGGGGACTAGCGGTTCTCTCCTACAATGAGCAGTTCTTC; D gene: TRBD2; clone size: .; V gene: TRBV18; J gene: TRBJ2-1
CDR3 protein: CASSSNWASGNNEQFF; CDR3 DNA: TGTGCCAGCAGTTCCAATTGGGCTAGCGGGAACAATGAGCAGTTCTTC; D gene: TRBD2; clone size: .; V gene: TRBV28; J gene: TRBJ2-1
CDR3 protein: CASSTDSRYGYTF; CDR3 DNA: TGTGCCAGCAGCACTGACAGCCGGTATGGCTACACCTTC; D gene: .; clone size: .; V gene: TRBV27; J gene: TRBJ1-2
CDR3 protein: CASIPGTSGYEQYF; CDR3 DNA: TGTGCCAGCATCCCCGGGACTAGCGGGTACGAGCAGTACTTC; D gene: TRBD2; clone size: .; V gene: TRBV2; J gene: TRBJ2-7
CDR3 protein: CASSRQGISGYTF; CDR3 DNA: TGTGCCAGTAGCCGACAGGGTATTTCTGGCTACACCTTC; D gene: TRBD1; clone size: .; V gene: TRBV19; J gene: TRBJ1-2
CDR3 protein: CASRDSQVGIQYF; CDR3 DNA: TGCGCCAGCAGGGACAGCCAAGTTGGAATTCAGTACTTC; D gene: .; clone size: once; V gene: TRBV5-1; J gene: TRBJ2-4
CDR3 protein: CASSFPDQPQHF; CDR3 DNA: TGTGCCAGCAGCTTCCCCGATCAGCCCCAGCATTTT; D gene: .; clone size: .; V gene: TRBV5-5; J gene: TRBJ1-5
CDR3 protein: CASSVDRRSGYTF; CDR3 DNA: TGTGCCAGCAGTGTGGACAGGAGGAGTGGCTACACCTTC; D gene: TRBD1; clone size: .; V gene: TRBV2; J gene: TRBJ1-2
CDR3 protein: CASTRGRTEAFF; CDR3 DNA: TGTGCCAGCACGAGGGGGCGAACTGAAGCTTTCTTT; D gene: TRBD1; clone size: .; V gene: TRBV7-9; J gene: TRBJ1-1
CDR3 protein: CASTLASSTDTQYF; CDR3 DNA: TGTGCCAGCACCCTCGCTAGCAGCACAGATACGCAGTATTTT; D gene: .; clone size: .; V gene: TRBV6-5; J gene: TRBJ2-3
CDR3 protein: CASSLAVRETHEQYF; CDR3 DNA: TGCGCCAGCAGCTTGGCCGTGCGGGAGACGCACGAGCAGTACTTC; D gene: TRBD2; clone size: .; V gene: TRBV5-1; J gene: TRBJ2-7